The 24 T cell receptor beta chains reported below all come from one sample, sequenced in a study of CD8 T cells in Susac syndrome. Reverse transcription of roughly 0.5 to 1 ug RNA was carried out with random hexamers. MiXCR, run by TCRdb on the immunoSEQ multiplex PCR reads, gives a single entry per CDR3 protein. The data show approximately 190,000 distinct CDR3 sequences, just under 95% seen once. Material: CD8+ T cells from PBMCs. Every receptor here comes from a human donor with Susac syndrome.

The gene calls are TRBV5-1 and TRBJ1-6; D may be TRBD1 (5 bases). CDR3 length equals 15 residues. V was pared by 1 base and J by 10 bases, with 15 bases between. The germline V gene encodes CDR1 SGHRS and CDR2 YFSETQ. The CDR3 coding sequence is TGCGCCAGCAGCTTGAATGGGGGAGGAATCTCACCCCTCCACTTT. As protein: CASSLNGGGISPLHF.

V is TRBV27 and J is TRBJ2-3; no definite D call. Trimming removed 8 bases from V and 2 bases from J, with 11 bases in between. Germline assignment: CDR1 MNHEY and CDR2 SMNVEV (reference sequence). The CDR3 has 13 residues. The CDR3 DNA sequence: TGTGCCAGCTCCTACAGCGCCACAGATACGCAGTATTTT. It specifies CASSYSATDTQYF.

This chain links TRBV11-2 with TRBJ2-5; 12 nucleotides agree with TRBD2. Losses at the gene ends were 1 base for V and 5 bases for J; bases not matched to a gene: 2. The CDR3 contains 15 residues. In germline, CDR1 is SGHAT, CDR2 FQNNGV. CDR3 residues: CASSLVGTSGETQYF. In nucleotides, the CDR3 is TGTGCCAGCAGCTTAGTCGGGACTAGCGGGGAGACCCAGTACTTC. Full variable domain (rest looked up from reference TRBV11-2 and TRBJ2-5): EAGVAQSPRYKIIEKRQSVAFWCNPISGHATLYWYQQILGQGPKLLIQFQNNGVVDDSQLPKDRFSAERLKGVDSTLKIQPAKLEDSAVYLCASSLVGTSGETQYFGPGTRLLVL.

The chain employs TRBV5-1 and TRBJ2-7; D is possibly TRBD1 (6 bases). This CDR3 region has 15 residues. CDR1 is SGHRS and CDR2 is YFSETQ in the germline V gene. Trimming took 2 bases from V and 1 from J, leaving 13 bases between them. The CDR3 region has the DNA TGCGCCAGCAGCTTTGGATGGACAGTATCCTACGAGCAGTACTTC. Translating it yields CASSFGWTVSYEQYF.

V usage is TRBV29-1 and J usage is TRBJ2-5, with D possibly TRBD1 on 5 matching bases. Germline assignment: CDR1 SQVTM and CDR2 ANQGSEA. The CDR3 covers 12 residues. V lost 3 bases, J lost 5 bases, and 10 bases lay in between. CDR3 nucleotide sequence: TGCAGCGTTGAGGCAGGGTCGGAGACCCAGTACTTC. Amino acids: CSVEAGSETQYF.

V gene TRBV20-1 combines with J gene TRBJ2-3; a possible D gene is TRBD2 (5 bases). With 6 bases removed from V and 5 bases from J, the gap between germline ends came to 9 bases. Germline V lookup: CDR1 DFQATT, CDR2 SNEGSKA (reference sequence). The length of the CDR3 is 11 residues. In DNA form, the CDR3 reads TGCAGTGCAACACGGGGAGATACGCAGTATTTT. It yields the protein CSATRGDTQYF.

The rearrangement links TRBV12-3 or TRBV12-4 to TRBJ2-3; D possibly matches TRBD1 or TRBD2 (5 bases each). Trimming removed 5 bases from V and 6 bases from J, with 9 bases in between. CDR3 length: 12 residues. Written as DNA, the CDR3 is TGTGCCAGCAGTATCAGGGAGGATACGCAGTATTTT. This encodes CASSIREDTQYF.

This chain joins TRBV5-4 and TRBJ2-5; TRBD2 matches 8 bases. J was trimmed by 4 bases and V by 5 bases; bases with no gene match: 16. CDR3 length: 17 residues. CDR1 is SGHNT and CDR2 is YYREEE in the germline V gene (reference sequence). The chain's CDR3 is CASRSTPSGGSRETQYF. In nucleotides, the CDR3 is TGTGCCAGCAGGTCCACCCCCAGCGGGGGTTCCCGAGAGACCCAGTACTTC. The complete variable domain, with remaining parts taken from reference TRBV5-4 and TRBJ2-5, reads ETGVTQSPTHLIKTRGQQVTLRCSSQSGHNTVSWYQQALGQGPQFIFQYYREEENGRGNFPPRFSGLQFPNYSSELNVNALELDDSALYLCASRSTPSGGSRETQYFGPGTRLLVL.

This rearrangement joins TRBV2 to TRBJ2-7, with D possibly being TRBD1 or TRBD2 (5 bases each). The CDR3 loop spans 17 amino acids. Germline V gives CDR1 SNHLY, CDR2 FYNNEI. Trimming removed 4 bases from V and 2 bases from J, with 21 bases in between. This chain's CDR3 is CASSGATEGFLTYEQYF. The CDR3 region has the DNA TGTGCCAGCAGTGGGGCGACTGAGGGGTTCCTGACCTACGAGCAGTACTTC.

The gene calls are TRBV18 and TRBJ2-7, with D perhaps TRBD1 or TRBD2 (5 bases each). The CDR3 runs to 14 residues. Germline-derived CDR1 and CDR2 are KGHSH and LQKENI. Trimming removed 2 bases from V and 5 bases from J, with 13 bases in between. CDR3 region: CASSPTMGVHEQYF. DNA for the CDR3: TGTGCCAGCTCACCAACGATGGGGGTCCACGAGCAGTACTTC.

This clonotype is a singleton in its sample. This chain connects TRBV20-1 to TRBJ2-7, with no clear D. Trimming removed 1 base at V and 3 bases at J, with 10 bases between. This CDR3 is 13 amino acids long. Germline V gene data show CDR1 as DFQATT and CDR2 as SNEGSKA (reference sequence). The CDR3 loop reads CSARVTPSYEQYF. The DNA for the CDR3 is TGCAGTGCTAGAGTTACTCCGAGCTACGAGCAGTACTTC.

J is TRBJ2-7 and V is TRBV30; D is uncertain. The CDR3 sequence is 13 residues long. CDR1 and CDR2 from the germline V gene are GTSNPN and SVGIG (reference sequence). Between the trimmed V and J ends, which lost 0 bases and 4 bases, there was a span of 10 bases. In DNA form, the CDR3 reads TGTGCCTGGAGTGTAACAGTATCTTACGAGCAGTACTTC. Its translation is CAWSVTVSYEQYF.

In DNA form, the CDR3 reads TGTGCCAGCAGTATATCGGGACAATATAATTCACCCCTCCACTTT. It encodes CASSISGQYNSPLHF. The V call is TRBV6-5, the J call TRBJ1-6; TRBD1 might be the D (6 bases). V gave up 5 bases and J gave up 4 bases, with 12 bases separating them. Looked up from germline, CDR1 is MNHEY and CDR2 is SVGAGI. The CDR3 covers 15 residues.

The chain combines TRBV7-3 with TRBJ1-1; D call uncertain. There are 13 residues in the CDR3. Trimming cost V 3 bases and J 1 base, with 6 bases left between them. Germline V gene lookup returns CDR1 SGHTA and CDR2 FQGTGA. Here the CDR3 reads CASSFTENTEAFF. The CDR3 DNA is TGTGCCAGCAGCTTTACTGAGAACACTGAAGCTTTCTTT.

The V and J genes are TRBV18 and TRBJ1-2; TRBD1 agrees at 9 bases. The CDR3 covers 14 residues. V dropped 3 bases and J dropped 10; count of bases not matched to a gene: 9. The germline gives CDR1 KGHSH, CDR2 LQKENI. The CDR3 nucleotides read TGTGCCAGCTCACCCACTGGGACAGGGACCTACTACACCTTC. It specifies CASSPTGTGTYYTF.

V is TRBV5-6 and J is TRBJ1-2; weak D call: TRBD1 (5 bases). The germline gives CDR1 SGHDT, CDR2 YYEEEE. V dropped 4 bases and J dropped 14 bases, with 24 bases sitting between them. The CDR3 is 14 residues long. Here the CDR3 reads CASSRQVEDGAGTF. DNA of the CDR3: TGTGCCAGCAGCCGGCAAGTGGAGGACGGGGCAGGGACCTTC.

The V gene is TRBV7-6, the J gene TRBJ2-1, with TRBD1 identical over 11 bases. With 3 bases clipped from V and 9 bases from J, the junction kept 4 bases outside the gene matches. This CDR3 comprises 14 residues. The V gene's germline CDR1 is SGHVS and CDR2 FNYEAQ. The CDR3: CASSFGTGGSEQFF. Here the CDR3 DNA reads TGTGCCAGCAGCTTCGGGACAGGGGGATCTGAGCAGTTCTTC.

In its sample, this clonotype was seen once. The chain is built from TRBV29-1 and TRBJ2-1; 15 bases match TRBD2. V dropped 1 base and J dropped 5; count of bases not matched to a gene: 6. The length of the CDR3 is 17 residues. Looked up from germline, CDR1 is SQVTM and CDR2 is ANQGSEA. The CDR3 sequence: CSVEVGTSGRIDNEQFF. The CDR3 bases are TGCAGCGTTGAAGTCGGGACTAGCGGGAGGATTGACAATGAGCAGTTCTTC.

This chain joins TRBV4-1 and TRBJ2-1; 14 bases align to TRBD2. Trimming removed 6 bases from V and 10 bases from J; junction bases left unmatched: 8. Germline V gene lookup returns CDR1 MGHRA and CDR2 YSYEKL. The CDR3 covers 15 residues. The CDR3 here is CASRPGLAGAGEQFF. The CDR3 DNA reads as TGCGCCAGCAGACCGGGACTAGCGGGAGCAGGAGAGCAGTTCTTC.

V and J are TRBV13 and TRBJ1-3; D perhaps matches TRBD1 (5 bases). With 4 bases removed from V and 2 bases from J, the gap between germline ends came to 12 bases. Germline V CDR1 and CDR2: PRHDT, FYEKMQ (reference sequence). CDR3 size: 15 residues. The CDR3 sequence: CASSSLDSTGNTIYF. The CDR3 nucleotides read TGTGCCAGCAGCTCCCTCGACAGCACTGGAAACACCATATATTTT.

The V gene is TRBV28, the J gene TRBJ1-1, with D unclear. Trimming shortened V by 7 bases and J by 6 bases, and 12 bases separated the two germline ends. Looked up from germline, CDR1 is MDHEN and CDR2 is SYDVKM. The CDR3 has 12 amino acids. The CDR3 protein is CASTGFVPEAFF. The CDR3 DNA reads TGTGCCAGCACTGGTTTCGTCCCTGAAGCTTTCTTT.

The chain has TRBV12-3 or TRBV12-4 and TRBJ2-7, with 9 bases matching TRBD1. Trimming cost V 7 bases and J 7 bases; bases outside gene matches: 8. The CDR3 has 13 residues. Written as DNA, the CDR3 is TGTGCCAGCACCTCCACAGGGGGCGCGGAGCAGTACTTC. Amino acids: CASTSTGGAEQYF.

The CDR3 here is CASTSAVNEQYF. The CDR3 DNA sequence: TGCGCCAGCACTAGCGCGGTCAACGAGCAGTACTTC. The rearrangement links TRBV4-1 to TRBJ2-7; maybe TRBD2 (6 bases). Germline lookup yields CDR1 MGHRA and CDR2 YSYEKL. The V gene lost 7 bases and the J gene lost 5 bases, with 12 bases spanning the gap. CDR3 length equals 12 residues.

The chain combines TRBV12-3 or TRBV12-4 with TRBJ2-1, with 12 bases identical to TRBD2. The CDR3 consists of 14 residues. J lost 10 bases, V lost 8 bases, and 9 bases had no gene match. CDR3 in DNA: TGTGCCAGCGGACTAGCGGGACTGGGTGGCGAGCAGTTCTTC. Amino acids: CASGLAGLGGEQFF.